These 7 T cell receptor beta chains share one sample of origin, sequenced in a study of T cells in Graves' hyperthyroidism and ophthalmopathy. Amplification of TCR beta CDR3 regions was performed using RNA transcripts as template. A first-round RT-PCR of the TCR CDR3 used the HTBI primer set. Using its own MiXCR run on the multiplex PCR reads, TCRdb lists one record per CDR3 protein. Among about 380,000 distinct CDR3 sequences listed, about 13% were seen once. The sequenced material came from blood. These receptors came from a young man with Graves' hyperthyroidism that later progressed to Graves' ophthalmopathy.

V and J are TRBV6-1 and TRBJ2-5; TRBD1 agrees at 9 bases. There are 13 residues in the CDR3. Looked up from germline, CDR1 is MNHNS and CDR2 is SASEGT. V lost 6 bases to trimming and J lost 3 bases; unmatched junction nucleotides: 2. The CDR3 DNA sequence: TGTGCCAGCAGAGGGACAGGGAAAGAGACCCAGTACTTC. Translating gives CASRGTGKETQYF.

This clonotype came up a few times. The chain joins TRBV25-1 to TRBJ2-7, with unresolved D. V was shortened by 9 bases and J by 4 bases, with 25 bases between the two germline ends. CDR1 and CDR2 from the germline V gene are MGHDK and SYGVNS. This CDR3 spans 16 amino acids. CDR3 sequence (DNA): TGTGCCAGTGAGCATAGATCGGGCCGGCGGCCTTACGAGCAGTACTTC. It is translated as CASEHRSGRRPYEQYF.

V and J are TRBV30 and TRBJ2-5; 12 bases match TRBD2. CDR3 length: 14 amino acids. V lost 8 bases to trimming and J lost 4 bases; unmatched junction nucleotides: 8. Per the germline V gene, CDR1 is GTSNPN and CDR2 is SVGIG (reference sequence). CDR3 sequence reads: CATSLAGGLETQYF. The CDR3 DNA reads TGTGCCACCTCTCTAGCGGGGGGGCTAGAGACCCAGTACTTC.

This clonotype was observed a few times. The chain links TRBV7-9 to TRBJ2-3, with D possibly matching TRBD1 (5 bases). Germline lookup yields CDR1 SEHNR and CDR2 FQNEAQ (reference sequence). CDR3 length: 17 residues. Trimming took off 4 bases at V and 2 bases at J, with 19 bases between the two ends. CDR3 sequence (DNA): TGTGCCAGCAGCTCACAGTATGATCAGGGTACCACAGATACGCAGTATTTT. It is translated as CASSSQYDQGTTDTQYF.

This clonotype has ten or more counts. This chain's CDR3 is CASSSSGVANTGELFF. The CDR3 nucleotides are TGTGCCAGCAGCTCTAGCGGGGTGGCGAACACCGGGGAGCTGTTTTTT. This chain links TRBV7-9 with TRBJ2-2; TRBD2 matches 9 bases. J was trimmed by 0 bases and V by 4 bases; bases with no gene match: 3. This CDR3 is built from 16 residues. Germline V gene data show CDR1 as SEHNR and CDR2 as FQNEAQ (reference sequence).

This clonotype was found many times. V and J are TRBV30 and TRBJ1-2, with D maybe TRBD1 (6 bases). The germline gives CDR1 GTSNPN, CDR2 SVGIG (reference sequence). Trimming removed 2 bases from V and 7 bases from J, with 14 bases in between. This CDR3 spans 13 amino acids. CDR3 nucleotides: TGTGCCTGGAGTACACAGGGATTTGGTGGCTACACCTTC. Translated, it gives CAWSTQGFGGYTF. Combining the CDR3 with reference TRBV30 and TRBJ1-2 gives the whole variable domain SQTIHQWPATLVQPVGSPLSLECTVEGTSNPNLYWYRQAAGRGLQLLFYSVGIGQISSEVPQNLSASRPQDRQFILSSKKLLLSDSGFYLCAWSTQGFGGYTFGSGTRLTVV.

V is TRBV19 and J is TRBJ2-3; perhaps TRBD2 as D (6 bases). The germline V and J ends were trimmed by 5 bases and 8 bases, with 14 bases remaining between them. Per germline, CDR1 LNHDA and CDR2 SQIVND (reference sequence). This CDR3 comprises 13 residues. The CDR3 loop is CASSPRGSVTQYF. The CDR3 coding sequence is TGTGCCAGTAGTCCACGGGGGTCCGTTACGCAGTATTTT.